This T cell receptor (beta chain) was retrieved from a study of control samples from healthy donors and cancer patients. Per the germline V gene, CDR1 is SGDLS and CDR2 is YYNGEE. V was shortened by 3 bases and J by 2 bases, with 14 bases between the two germline ends. The CDR3 totals 15 residues. Clones were read by immunoSEQ multiplex PCR, and TCRdb kept only the in-frame ones, dropping some. The sample lists 100,000 to 150,000 clones, roughly 88% occurring once. The source material was blood. The chain links TRBV9 to TRBJ1-1; D is unclear. This TCR was recovered from a man aged 50 or older in good health. DNA of the CDR3: TGTGCCAGCAGCGGGTCAGCCCCAGGAAACACTGAAGCTTTCTTT. This gives the protein CASSGSAPGNTEAFF. The variable domain in full, completed from reference TRBV9 and TRBJ1-1, reads DSGVTQTPKHLITATGQRVTLRCSPRSGDLSVYWYQQSLDQGLQFLIQYYNGEERAKGNILERFSAQQFPDLHSELNLSSLELGDSALYFCASSGSAPGNTEAFFGQGTRLTVV.